The next 6 T cell receptor beta chains were all read from a single sample in a study of control samples from healthy donors and cancer patients. Using immunoSEQ multiplex PCR, the repertoire was profiled, and TCRdb retains in-frame clones only, with some absent. The sample lists 100,000 to 120,000 clones; roughly 79% were seen once. The sample taken for sequencing was blood. The receptors originated from a man between 18 and 35 years old in good health.

The chain is built from TRBV7-2 and TRBJ2-7, with D perhaps matching TRBD2 (5 bases). The CDR3 is 13 amino acids. Germline V lookup: CDR1 SGHTA, CDR2 FQGNSA. V was clipped by 5 bases and J by 1 base, with 9 bases between them. In nucleotides, the CDR3 is TGTGCCAGCAGCGTACGGGGTTCCTACGAGCAGTACGTC. Translation: CASSVRGSYEQYV.

The chain combines TRBV19 with TRBJ2-5; tentatively, D is TRBD1 or TRBD2 (5 bases each). This CDR3 is built from 14 residues. Trimming left V 4 bases short and J 2 bases short, with 11 bases between. Germline values: CDR1 LNHDA, CDR2 SQIVND (reference sequence). DNA of the CDR3: TGTGCCAGTAGTACCGGGACCACACAAGAGACCCAGTACTTC. This codes for CASSTGTTQETQYF.

This chain uses TRBV6-5 with TRBJ2-1, with D tentatively TRBD1 or TRBD2 (5 bases each). V dropped 6 bases and J dropped 9 bases, with 12 bases sitting between them. Germline CDR1 is MNHEY and CDR2 is SVGAGI. This CDR3 is built from 12 residues. CDR3 sequence reads: CASRWGYVEQFF. CDR3 in DNA: TGTGCCAGCAGGTGGGGGTATGTTGAGCAGTTCTTC.

The chain is built from TRBV30 and TRBJ2-5; no firm D call. V lost 3 bases to trimming and J lost 0 bases, with 8 bases between them. This CDR3 spans 13 amino acids. Germline values: CDR1 GTSNPN, CDR2 SVGIG (reference sequence). In DNA, the CDR3 is TGTGCCTGGAGCTCCTCGTACCAAGAGACCCAGTACTTC. This gives the protein CAWSSSYQETQYF.

This sequence joins TRBV10-1 and TRBJ2-3, with 8 bases aligning to TRBD1. The CDR3 totals 13 residues. In germline, CDR1 is WNHNN, CDR2 SYGVQD (reference sequence). The junction had 5 bases not matched to a gene; V was cut back by 6 bases and J by 6 bases. DNA of the CDR3: TGCGCCAGCAGACGACAGGGGTCGGATACGCAGTATTTT. As protein: CASRRQGSDTQYF.

The genes are TRBV7-9 and TRBJ1-1; 10 bases align to TRBD1. Germline lookup yields CDR1 SEHNR and CDR2 FQNEAQ (reference sequence). The CDR3 is made up of 14 amino acids. V was pared by 3 bases and J by 9 bases, with 7 bases of the junction left unmatched. CDR3 sequence: CASSLTGGSVKAFF. The CDR3 DNA reads as TGTGCCAGCAGCTTGACAGGGGGCTCCGTAAAAGCTTTCTTT.